A few counts support the clone carrying this T cell receptor beta chain. Only in-frame clones appear in the TCRdb table, and some are missing; sequencing was by immunoSEQ multiplex PCR. The table shows approximately 59,000 clones, with around 87% occurring only once. The entry originates in a study of control samples from healthy donors and cancer patients. Material for sequencing was PBMCs. This TCR was recovered from a woman in her fifties or sixties with lung cancer.

The CDR3 bases are TGTGCCACAAGGCTTGGAGGGGAAAGAAACACCATATATTTT. Amino acids: CATRLGGERNTIYF. The rearrangement joins TRBV28 to TRBJ1-3, with a possible D match to TRBD1 (5 bases). Germline V CDR1 and CDR2: MDHEN, SYDVKM. V was clipped by 10 bases and J by 5 bases, with 18 bases between them. The CDR3 runs 14 residues. Together with reference TRBV28 and TRBJ1-3, the CDR3 gives the full variable domain: DVKVTQSSRYLVKRTGEKVFLECVQDMDHENMFWYRQDPGLGLRLIYFSYDVKMKEKGDIPEGYSVSREKKERFSLILESASTNQTSMYLCATRLGGERNTIYFGEGSWLTVV.